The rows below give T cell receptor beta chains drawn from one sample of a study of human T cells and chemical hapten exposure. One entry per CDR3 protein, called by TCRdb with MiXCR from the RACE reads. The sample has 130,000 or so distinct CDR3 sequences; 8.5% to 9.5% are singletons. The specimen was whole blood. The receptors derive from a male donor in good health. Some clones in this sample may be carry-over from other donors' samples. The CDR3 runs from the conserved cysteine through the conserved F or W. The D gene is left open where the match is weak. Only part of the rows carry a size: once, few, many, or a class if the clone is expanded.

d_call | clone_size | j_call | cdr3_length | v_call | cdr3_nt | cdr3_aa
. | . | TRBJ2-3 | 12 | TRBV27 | TGTGCCAGCAGTATCGGGACAGATACGCAGTATTTT | CASSIGTDTQYF
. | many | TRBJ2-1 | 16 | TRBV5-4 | TGTGCCAGCAGCTCGAGGGTAGGGGGGTCCTACAATGAGCAGTTCTTC | CASSSRVGGSYNEQFF
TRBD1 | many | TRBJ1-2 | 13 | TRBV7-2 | TGTGCCAGCAGGATGACAGGGAACTATGGCTACACCTTC | CASRMTGNYGYTF
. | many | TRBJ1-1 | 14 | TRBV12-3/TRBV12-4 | TGTGCCAGCAGTTTTATGGGGTTGAACACTGAAGCTTTCTTT | CASSFMGLNTEAFF
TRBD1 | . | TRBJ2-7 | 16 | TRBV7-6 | TGTGCCAGCAGCTTAGCCGGCTCGGGACAGGTCTACGAGCAGTACTTC | CASSLAGSGQVYEQYF
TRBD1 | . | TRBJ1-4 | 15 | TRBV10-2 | TGCGCCAGCTCCTCACAGGGGGCGGGTAATGAAAAACTGTTTTTT | CASSSQGAGNEKLFF
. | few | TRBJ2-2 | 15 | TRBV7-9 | TGTGCCAGCATCCGAACTCGGGGGAACACCGGGGAGCTGTTTTTT | CASIRTRGNTGELFF
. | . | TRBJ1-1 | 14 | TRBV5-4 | TGTGCCAGCAGCAGGGACGGCAGGAACACTGAAGCTTTCTTT | CASSRDGRNTEAFF
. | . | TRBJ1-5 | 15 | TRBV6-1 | TGTGCCAGCAGTGGAACGGGACTCTCGAATCAGCCCCAGCATTTT | CASSGTGLSNQPQHF
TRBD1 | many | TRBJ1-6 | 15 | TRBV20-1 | TGCAGTGCCATATTAGGGACAGGGTATAATTCACCCCTCCACTTT | CSAILGTGYNSPLHF
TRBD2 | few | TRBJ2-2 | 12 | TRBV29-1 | TGCAGCGTTAGCGGGGCCACCGGGGAGCTGTTTTTT | CSVSGATGELFF
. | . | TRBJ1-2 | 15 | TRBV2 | TGTGCCAGCAGTGAAGGGGGTGGCAGAGACTATGGCTACACCTTC | CASSEGGGRDYGYTF
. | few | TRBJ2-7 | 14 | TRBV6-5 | TGTGCCAGCAGTTACTCCCCCGGGGGCTACGAGCAGTACTTC | CASSYSPGGYEQYF
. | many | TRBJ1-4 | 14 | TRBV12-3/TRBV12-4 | TGTGCCAGCAGTTTCGGCCGGATTAATGAAAAACTGTTTTTT | CASSFGRINEKLFF
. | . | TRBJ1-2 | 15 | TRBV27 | TGTGCCAGCAGTGGGGTGGGGAGCGCTAACTATGGCTACACCTTC | CASSGVGSANYGYTF
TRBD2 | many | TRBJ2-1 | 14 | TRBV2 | TGTGGCCCAGTAGCGGGAGACTCCTACAATGAGCAGTTCTTC | CGPVAGDSYNEQFF
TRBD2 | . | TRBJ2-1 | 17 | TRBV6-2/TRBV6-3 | TGTGCCAGCAGTTACTCGCCTCCTAGCGGGATCTACAATGAGCAGTTCTTC | CASSYSPPSGIYNEQFF
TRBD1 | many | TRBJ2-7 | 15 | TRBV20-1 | TGCAGTGCTAGGGGGAATACAGGGGTAGTCTACGAGCAGTACTTC | CSARGNTGVVYEQYF
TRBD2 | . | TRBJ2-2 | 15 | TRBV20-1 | TGCAGTGCTATCCGAGAAGCGGGAGGCACCGGGGAGCTGTTTTTT | CSAIREAGGTGELFF
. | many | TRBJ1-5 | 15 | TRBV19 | TGTGCCAGTAGGTCAGATAGACAGGTTGGTCAGCCCCAGCATTTT | CASRSDRQVGQPQHF
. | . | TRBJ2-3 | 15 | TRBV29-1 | TGCAGCGTTGAAGATAGCAGGGAGTCCAGGGATACGCAGTATTTT | CSVEDSRESRDTQYF
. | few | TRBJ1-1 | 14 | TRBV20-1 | TGCAGTGCTACGGGCCGCTTGGGGGAGGGGAAAGCTTTCTTT | CSATGRLGEGKAFF
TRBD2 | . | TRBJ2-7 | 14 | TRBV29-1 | TGCAGCGTTGTCTCAGCGGGAGCGCTTAGCGAGCAGTACTTC | CSVVSAGALSEQYF
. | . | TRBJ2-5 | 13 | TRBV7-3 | TGTGCCAGCAGTCGGGACTTTCAAGAGACCCAGTACTTC | CASSRDFQETQYF
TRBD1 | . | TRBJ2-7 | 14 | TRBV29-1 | TGCAGCGTTGGGACAGGGGGCAGTGGCTACGAGCAGTACTTC | CSVGTGGSGYEQYF
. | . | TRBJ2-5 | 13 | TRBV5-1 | TGCGCCAGCTCATCCTCGGGGCGAGAGACCCAGTACTTC | CASSSSGRETQYF